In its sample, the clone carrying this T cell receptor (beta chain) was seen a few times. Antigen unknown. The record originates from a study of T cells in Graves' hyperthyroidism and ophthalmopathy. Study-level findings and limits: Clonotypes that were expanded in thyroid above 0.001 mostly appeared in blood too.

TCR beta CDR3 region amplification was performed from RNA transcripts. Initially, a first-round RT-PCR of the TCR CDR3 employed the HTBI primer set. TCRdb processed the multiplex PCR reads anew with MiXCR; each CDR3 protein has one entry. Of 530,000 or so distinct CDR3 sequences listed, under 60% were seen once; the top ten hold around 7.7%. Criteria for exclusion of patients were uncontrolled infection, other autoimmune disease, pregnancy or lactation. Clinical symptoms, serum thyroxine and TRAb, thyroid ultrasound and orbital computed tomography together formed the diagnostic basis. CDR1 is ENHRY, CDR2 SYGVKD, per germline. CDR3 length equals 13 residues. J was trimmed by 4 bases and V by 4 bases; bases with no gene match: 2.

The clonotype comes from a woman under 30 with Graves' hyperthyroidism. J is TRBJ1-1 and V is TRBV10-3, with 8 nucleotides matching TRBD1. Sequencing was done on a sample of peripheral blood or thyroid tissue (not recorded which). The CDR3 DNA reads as TGTGCCATCAGTGTGACAGGGGCCACTGAAGCTTTCTTT. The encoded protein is CAISVTGATEAFF.